The entry that follows covers one TCR beta chain sequence. TCRdb's copy holds only in-frame clones and misses some; the assay was immunoSEQ multiplex PCR. The table records about 70,000 clones, 80% to 95% of them present only once. The sample belongs to a study of T cell changes during pregnancy in multiple sclerosis. The TCR was taken from a female donor with multiple sclerosis, enrolled in a pregnancy study. The sequenced sample was CD4+ T cells from peripheral blood mononuclear cells, obtained after pregnancy.

The CDR3 nucleotides read TGTGCCAGCAGCTTAAGGCGGGAGTCCGGGGAGCTGTTTTTT. The encoded protein is CASSLRRESGELFF. This rearrangement joins TRBV7-3 to TRBJ2-2, with TRBD2 identical over 7 bases. Germline loops: CDR1 SGHTA, CDR2 FQGTGA. The CDR3 runs 14 residues. Trimming removed 1 base from V and 6 bases from J; junction bases left unmatched: 2. The full variable domain, rest sourced from reference TRBV7-3 and TRBJ2-2, is GAGVSQTPSNKVTEKGKYVELRCDPISGHTALYWYRQSLGQGPEFLIYFQGTGAADDSGLPNDRFFAVRPEGSVSTLKIQRTERGDSAVYLCASSLRRESGELFFGEGSRLTVL.